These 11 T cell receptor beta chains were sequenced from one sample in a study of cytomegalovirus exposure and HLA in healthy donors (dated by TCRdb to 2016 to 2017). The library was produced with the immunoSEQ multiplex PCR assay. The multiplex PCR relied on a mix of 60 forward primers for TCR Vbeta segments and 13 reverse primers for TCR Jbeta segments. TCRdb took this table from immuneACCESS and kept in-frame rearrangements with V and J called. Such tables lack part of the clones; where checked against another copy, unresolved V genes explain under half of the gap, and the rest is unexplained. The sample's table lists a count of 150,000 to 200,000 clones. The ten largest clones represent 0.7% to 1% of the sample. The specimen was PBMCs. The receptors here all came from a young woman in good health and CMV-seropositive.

The chain's CDR3 is CASSVRTSGPGADTQYF. CDR3 DNA sequence: TGTGCCAGCAGCGTAAGGACTAGCGGTCCCGGGGCAGATACGCAGTATTTT. The chain links TRBV7-9 to TRBJ2-3, with TRBD2 identical over 10 bases. Germline trimming cut 5 bases from V and 4 bases from J; bases unmatched to any gene: 12. The length of the CDR3 is 17 residues. Germline loops: CDR1 SEHNR, CDR2 FQNEAQ (reference sequence).

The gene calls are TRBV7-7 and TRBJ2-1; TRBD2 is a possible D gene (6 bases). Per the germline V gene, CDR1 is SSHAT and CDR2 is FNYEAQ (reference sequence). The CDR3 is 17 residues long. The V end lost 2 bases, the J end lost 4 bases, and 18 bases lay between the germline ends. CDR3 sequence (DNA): TGTGCCAGCAGCTTATATTTGGGACCGGGAGAGTACAATGAGCAGTTCTTC. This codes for CASSLYLGPGEYNEQFF.

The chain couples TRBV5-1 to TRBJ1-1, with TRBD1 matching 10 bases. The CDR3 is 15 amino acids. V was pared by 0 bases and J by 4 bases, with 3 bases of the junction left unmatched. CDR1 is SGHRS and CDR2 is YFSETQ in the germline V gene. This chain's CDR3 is CASSLERTGGTEAFF. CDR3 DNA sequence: TGCGCCAGCAGCTTGGAGAGGACAGGGGGCACTGAAGCTTTCTTT.

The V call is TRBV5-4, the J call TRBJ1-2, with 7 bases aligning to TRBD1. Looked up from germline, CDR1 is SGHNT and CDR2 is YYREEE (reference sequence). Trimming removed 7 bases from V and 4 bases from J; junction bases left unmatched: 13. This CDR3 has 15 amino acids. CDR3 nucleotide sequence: TGTGCCAGCTCAGGGGGAAAGGGGGGAGGCTATGGCTACACCTTC. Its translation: CASSGGKGGGYGYTF.

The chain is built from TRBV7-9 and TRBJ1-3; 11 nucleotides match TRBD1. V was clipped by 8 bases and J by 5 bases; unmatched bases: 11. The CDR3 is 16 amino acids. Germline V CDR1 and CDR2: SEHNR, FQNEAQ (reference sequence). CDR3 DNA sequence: TGTGCCAGCGGAACGTCGGGACAGGGGGGCAGAAACACCATATATTTT. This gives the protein CASGTSGQGGRNTIYF.

CDR3 DNA: TGTGCCAGCTCACCACCGCAAGGGGGCGGCTATGGCTACACCTTC. This gives the protein CASSPPQGGGYGYTF. The chain carries TRBV18 and TRBJ1-2, with 7 bases matching TRBD1. This CDR3 has 15 amino acids. Unmatched junction bases numbered 5, after V lost 0 bases and J lost 4 bases. Per the germline V gene, CDR1 is KGHSH and CDR2 is LQKENI.

CDR3 DNA: TGTGCCAGTACCTCGACCCGACTAGCATCCGAGCAGTACTTC. Protein product: CASTSTRLASEQYF. V gene TRBV19 combines with J gene TRBJ2-7, with TRBD2 matching 7 bases. The J segment lost 6 bases and the V segment lost 7 bases, leaving 12 bases of the junction unmatched. Germline lookup yields CDR1 LNHDA and CDR2 SQIVND (reference sequence). This CDR3 spans 14 amino acids.

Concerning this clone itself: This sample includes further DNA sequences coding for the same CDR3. CDR3 sequence (DNA): TGTGCCAGCAGCAGGGGACTAGCGGGGGTGACAGATACGCAGTATTTT. Translation gives CASSRGLAGVTDTQYF. The chain carries TRBV5-4 and TRBJ2-3; 14 bases map to TRBD2. Per the germline V gene, CDR1 is SGHNT and CDR2 is YYREEE (reference sequence). The CDR3 runs 16 residues. V lost 4 bases and J lost 3; bases outside the gene matches: 4.

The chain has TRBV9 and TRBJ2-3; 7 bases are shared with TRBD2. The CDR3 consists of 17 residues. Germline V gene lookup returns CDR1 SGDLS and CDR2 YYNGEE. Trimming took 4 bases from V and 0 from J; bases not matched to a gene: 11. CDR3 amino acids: CASSPQGGGSSTDTQYF. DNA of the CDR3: TGTGCCAGCAGCCCCCAGGGCGGGGGTTCTAGCACAGATACGCAGTATTTT.

The CDR3, as DNA: TGTGCCAGCAGGGACAGCTATGGCTACACCTTC. Protein product: CASRDSYGYTF. The J gene is TRBJ1-2, the V gene TRBV6-5; perhaps TRBD1 as D (6 bases). The CDR3 loop spans 11 amino acids. V lost 6 bases and J 4 bases, leaving 6 bases between the germline ends. From germline, CDR1 is MNHEY and CDR2 SVGAGI.

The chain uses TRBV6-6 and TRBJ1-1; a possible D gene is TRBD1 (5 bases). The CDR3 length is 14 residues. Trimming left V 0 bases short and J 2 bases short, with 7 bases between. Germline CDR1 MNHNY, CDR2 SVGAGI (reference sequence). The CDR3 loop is CASSYSRGNTEAFF. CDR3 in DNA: TGTGCCAGCAGTTACTCAAGGGGTAACACTGAAGCTTTCTTT.